A single sample is the source of the 29 T cell receptor beta chains below, sequenced in a study of T cell clonality in common variable immunodeficiency. This table comes from immunoSEQ multiplex PCR, and its TCRdb copy is limited to in-frame clones, with some not included. The sample includes around 60,000 clones, none of them occurring once. Sequenced: peripheral blood mononuclear cells. Receptors were obtained from a person aged 18 to 69 in good health.

This clone was observed many times. The read halts 3 residues ahead of the CDR3 end, with the missing end drawn from the germline J gene. The V call is TRBV2, the J call TRBJ2-7; 10 nucleotides align to TRBD1. Germline CDR1 and CDR2: SNHLY and FYNNEI. The CDR3 spans 13 residues. Unmatched junction bases numbered 7, after V lost 8 bases and J lost 6 bases. This chain's CDR3 is CASGGTGAAEQYF. The covered CDR3 bases are TGTGCCAGCGGGGGGACAGGGGCGGCCGAG.

This clone occurred many times. The CDR3 DNA, read in part, is TGTGCCAGCAGCCCGTGGGGACAGGGCGTGGAA. The encoded protein is CASSPWGQGVE. The entire CDR3 sequence reads CASSPWGQGVEAFF. This chain links TRBV7-9 with TRBJ1-1; 9 bases are shared with TRBD1. The CDR3 is cut off 3 residues early in the read; its end comes from the germline J gene. The V gene's germline CDR1 is SEHNR and CDR2 FQNEAQ (reference sequence). The CDR3 has 14 residues.

At least ten counts were recorded for this clone. Partial CDR3 DNA: TGTGCCAGTAGTAAAAATACCGGGACAGTGAACACTGAA. This gives the protein CASSKNTGTVNTE. The complete CDR3 protein is CASSKNTGTVNTEAFF. This chain uses TRBV19 with TRBJ1-1; 7 bases agree with TRBD1. The read stops 3 residues short of the end of the CDR3; the missing end is completed from the germline J gene. Trimming at V came to 4 bases and at J to 0 bases, leaving 8 bases not matched to a gene. From germline, CDR1 is LNHDA and CDR2 SQIVND (reference sequence). CDR3 length: 16 amino acids.

In its sample, this clone was seen many times. Sequencing ends 3 residues short of the CDR3 end; the germline J gene provides the rest. This sequence joins TRBV5-5 and TRBJ1-6; the D gene is possibly TRBD1 (5 bases). Germline V gives CDR1 SGHKS, CDR2 YYEKEE (reference sequence). The V end lost 0 bases, the J end lost 4 bases, and 8 bases lay between the germline ends. CDR3 length equals 15 residues. The CDR3 loop reads CASSLGGRYNSPLHF. The covered CDR3 bases are TGTGCCAGCAGCTTGGGGGGCAGGTATAATTCACCC.

This clone came up many times. The read stops 3 residues short of the end of the CDR3; the missing end is completed from the germline J gene. V and J are TRBV18 and TRBJ1-2, with 8 bases identical to TRBD1. This CDR3 comprises 14 residues. Trimming removed 3 bases from V and 4 bases from J; junction bases left unmatched: 4. Germline CDR1 and CDR2: KGHSH and LQKENI. The CDR3: CASSPGQEPYGYTF. The DNA read from the CDR3 is TGTGCCAGCTCACCGGGACAGGAGCCCTATGGC.

This clone was counted many times. The sequenced part of the CDR3 DNA is TGCGCCAGCAGCCAGACACAGGGGGCGCTAATATCCTACGAG. It encodes CASSQTQGALISYE. The CDR3 as a whole reads CASSQTQGALISYEQYF. The chain carries TRBV4-1 and TRBJ2-7; 9 bases fit TRBD1. The read stops 3 residues short of the end of the CDR3; the missing end is completed from the germline J gene. J was trimmed by 1 base and V by 3 bases; bases with no gene match: 10. There are 17 residues in the CDR3. From germline, CDR1 is MGHRA and CDR2 YSYEKL.

This clone was seen many times. Relative to the germline gene, one junction end is altered; a read error may explain this. The CDR3 extends 3 residues past the end of the read, so its final part is completed from the germline J gene. This chain connects TRBV7-7 to TRBJ2-3, with a tentative D call TRBD2 (6 bases). The germline V gene encodes CDR1 SSHAT and CDR2 FNYEAQ (reference sequence). This CDR3 spans 14 amino acids. Incomplete CDR3 DNA: TGTGCTAGCAGCTTAGGTGGGGACTCTCGTTCG. Translation gives CASSLGGDSRS. The full CDR3 protein is CASSLGGDSRSQYF.

This clone was recorded at least ten times. Read data end 3 residues before the CDR3 end; the end is taken from the germline J gene. V gene TRBV30 combines with J gene TRBJ2-1, with 13 positions matching TRBD2. The germline CDR1 and CDR2 sequences are GTSNPN and SVGIG (reference sequence). With V trimmed by 4 bases and J by 7 bases, 10 bases remained unmatched. CDR3 length equals 16 residues. The CDR3 sequence is CAWTRTSGRLGNEQFF. CDR3 DNA (partial): TGTGCCTGGACTAGGACTAGCGGGAGACTAGGTAATGAG.

At least ten counts were recorded for this clone. The DNA ends 3 residues before the CDR3 does, and the rest of the CDR3 is filled in from the germline J gene. The chain has TRBV30 and TRBJ1-3; no clear D. Trimming removed 3 bases from V and 0 bases from J, with 6 bases in between. Germline CDR1 and CDR2: GTSNPN and SVGIG (reference sequence). The length of the CDR3 is 13 residues. Partial CDR3 DNA: TGTGCCTGGAGCCACAGCTCTGGAAACACC. It translates to CAWSHSSGNT. The complete CDR3 protein is CAWSHSSGNTIYF.

With regard to this clone: The read comes to an end 3 residues before the CDR3 does, leaving the germline J gene to fill in the end. This sequence joins TRBV2 and TRBJ2-7; TRBD1 aligns across 8 bases. The CDR3 is 12 residues long. The germline V gene encodes CDR1 SNHLY and CDR2 FYNNEI. The V gene end was trimmed by 10 bases and the J gene end by 1 base; junction bases not matched to a gene: 3. Incomplete CDR3 DNA: TGTGCCAACGGACAGGGTTCCTACGAG. This codes for CANGQGSYE. The CDR3 reads in full as CANGQGSYEQYF.

This clone was counted many times. The read stops 3 residues short of the end of the CDR3; the missing end is completed from the germline J gene. The V gene is TRBV19, the J gene TRBJ2-1; 10 bases map to TRBD1. CDR1 and CDR2 (germline): LNHDA, SQIVND (reference sequence). The CDR3 sequence is 15 residues long. Losses at the gene ends were 5 bases for V and 2 bases for J; bases not matched to a gene: 3. CDR3 loop: CASSLGQGPYNEQFF. CDR3 DNA, as far as it was read: TGTGCCAGTAGTCTGGGACAGGGGCCCTACAATGAG.

As for this clone: The read is 3 residues too short to cover the CDR3 end, so that end is filled in from the germline J gene. The rearrangement uses TRBV11-2 and TRBJ1-1, with 7 bases matching TRBD1. V gave up 3 bases and J gave up 7 bases; unmatched junction bases: 8. The CDR3 has 14 amino acids. Germline CDR1 SGHAT, CDR2 FQNNGV. Partial CDR3 DNA: TGTGCCAGCAGCTTTGGGAGGGGGCGGGGTGAA. The encoded protein is CASSFGRGRGE. The whole CDR3 protein is CASSFGRGRGEAFF.

This clone occurred many times. The CDR3 loop reads CAWSASSFIDTQYF. The DNA read from the CDR3 is TGTGCCTGGAGTGCTAGCTCTTTTATAGATACG. This sequence joins TRBV30 and TRBJ2-3, with D possibly being TRBD2 (5 bases). The read falls 3 residues short of the CDR3 end, and the missing part is taken from the germline J gene. Germline-derived CDR1 and CDR2 are GTSNPN and SVGIG (reference sequence). This CDR3 comprises 14 residues. The ends were cut back, 1 base at V and 5 bases at J, with 13 bases in the middle. The variable domain in full, with the rest retrieved from reference TRBV30 and TRBJ2-3, is SQTIHQWPATLVQPVGSPLSLECTVEGTSNPNLYWYRQAAGRGLQLLFYSVGIGQISSEVPQNLSASRPQDRQFILSSKKLLLSDSGFYLCAWSASSFIDTQYFGPGTRLTVL.

This clone came up many times. The CDR3 goes on 3 residues after the read ends, and that part is filled in from the germline J gene. This sequence joins TRBV13 and TRBJ2-7; the match to TRBD1 covers 8 bases. V was pared by 5 bases and J by 2 bases, with 5 bases of the junction left unmatched. The CDR3 is 14 amino acids. Germline values: CDR1 PRHDT, CDR2 FYEKMQ (reference sequence). The CDR3 DNA, read in part, is TGTGCCAGCAGCAAGACAGGGGCCACCTACGAG. Translation: CASSKTGATYE. In full, the CDR3 reads CASSKTGATYEQYF.

This clone was detected many times. The CDR3 goes on 3 residues after the read ends, and that part is filled in from the germline J gene. V usage is TRBV5-1 and J usage is TRBJ1-5, with a tentative D call TRBD1 (5 bases). Per germline, CDR1 SGHRS and CDR2 YFSETQ. V shed 5 bases and J shed 5 bases, with 11 bases lying between them. This CDR3 contains 13 residues. The covered CDR3 bases are TGCGCCAGCAGTTTTGACAGTTATCAGCCC. The encoded protein is CASSFDSYQP. The whole CDR3 sequence reads CASSFDSYQPQHF.

This clone was counted many times. CDR3: CASSPRDVAGGNIQYF. The CDR3 bases that were read are TGTGCCAGCAGTCCAAGGGACGTTGCCGGGGGAAACATT. The rearrangement uses TRBV28 and TRBJ2-4, with D maybe TRBD2 (6 bases). The read gets to within 3 residues of the CDR3 end, and the germline J gene fills in the rest. The CDR3 spans 16 residues. Between the trimmed V and J ends, which lost 5 bases and 6 bases, there was a span of 20 bases. From germline, CDR1 is MDHEN and CDR2 SYDVKM.

In this sample, this clone turned up many times. The read ends 3 residues early relative to the CDR3; the germline J gene fills the gap. The genes are TRBV7-3 and TRBJ2-2; 8 nucleotides match TRBD1. V shed 5 bases and J 7 bases; nucleotides not matched to a gene: 6. The germline V gene encodes CDR1 SGHTA and CDR2 FQGTGA. The CDR3 is made up of 14 amino acids. The CDR3 bases that were read are TGTGCCAGCAGCCCTCAGGGGGCTAACGGGGAG. Its translation is CASSPQGANGE. The full CDR3 reads CASSPQGANGELFF.

This clone appeared many times. CDR3 residues: CASSDYRGPNTEAFF. The part of the CDR3 DNA that was read is TGTGCCAGCAGCGACTACAGGGGGCCGAACACTGAA. This chain uses TRBV7-9 with TRBJ1-1; 9 positions match TRBD1. The read ends 3 residues shy of where the CDR3 ends; the end is completed using the germline J gene. V gave up 5 bases and J gave up 1 base; unmatched junction bases: 5. In germline, CDR1 is SEHNR, CDR2 FQNEAQ (reference sequence). The CDR3 contains 15 residues. Using reference TRBV7-9 and TRBJ1-1 for the parts outside the CDR3, the full variable domain is DTGVSQNPRHKITKRGQNVTFRCDPISEHNRLYWYRQTLGQGPEFLTYFQNEAQLEKSRLLSDRFSAERPKGSFSTLEIQRTEQGDSAMYLCASSDYRGPNTEAFFGQGTRLTVV.

Note on this clone: The read is 3 residues too short to cover the CDR3 end, so that end is filled in from the germline J gene. The chain uses TRBV20-1 and TRBJ1-1, with D perhaps matching TRBD1 (6 bases). Trimming pared 2 bases from V and 5 bases from J, leaving 24 bases between. Germline CDR1 reads DFQATT; CDR2 reads SNEGSKA (reference sequence). There are 17 residues in the CDR3. CDR3 loop: CSARTGRSTGTVTEAFF. Incomplete CDR3 DNA: TGCAGTGCTAGAACGGGGAGGTCCACAGGGACGGTGACTGAA.

This clone was detected many times. The CDR3 end falls 3 residues outside the read, so it is completed with the germline J gene. This chain uses TRBV28 with TRBJ1-2; TRBD1 matches at 7 bases. Germline V gene sequence: CDR1 MDHEN, CDR2 SYDVKM. The CDR3 sequence is 15 residues long. Germline trimming cut 6 bases from V and 2 bases from J; bases unmatched to any gene: 9. CDR3 DNA (partial): TGTGCCAGCAGGGGAGGGGGCCTACTCAACTATGGC. The encoded protein is CASRGGGLLNYG. The entire CDR3 protein is CASRGGGLLNYGYTF.

There are many counts of this clone. The CDR3 end is not reached by the read, which stops 3 residues before it; the germline J gene fills it in. This rearrangement joins TRBV5-1 to TRBJ2-3, with D unresolved. CDR3 size: 14 residues. Germline assignment: CDR1 SGHRS and CDR2 YFSETQ. Deletions cut 3 bases from V and 6 bases from J, with 14 bases between. Partial CDR3 DNA: TGCGCCAGCAGCTCAGAAGAATGGGCTGATACG. The encoded protein is CASSSEEWADT. The complete CDR3 protein is CASSSEEWADTQYF.

At least ten counts were recorded for this clone. Read coverage stops 3 residues before the CDR3 terminus; the germline J gene supplies the remainder. The chain joins TRBV29-1 to TRBJ2-7; perhaps TRBD2 as D (5 bases). The CDR3 loop spans 16 amino acids. The germline gives CDR1 SQVTM, CDR2 ANQGSEA. Trimming took off 0 bases at V and 1 base at J, with 16 bases between the two ends. CDR3 bases read: TGCAGCGTTGAAGATACAGTGGGCCCGGGGTCCTACGAG. Translation gives CSVEDTVGPGSYE. The whole CDR3 protein is CSVEDTVGPGSYEQYF.

This clone was seen ten or more times. The read stops 3 residues short of the end of the CDR3; the missing end is completed from the germline J gene. The gene calls are TRBV7-3 and TRBJ2-1; maybe TRBD1 (5 bases). Trimming shortened V by 8 bases and J by 7 bases, and 9 bases separated the two germline ends. Germline CDR1 and CDR2: SGHTA and FQGTGA. The CDR3 has 11 amino acids. CDR3 residues: CASGKGNEQFF. CDR3 bases read: TGTGCCAGCGGTAAGGGGAATGAG.

Many counts were recorded for this clone. Coverage ceases 3 residues before the CDR3 finishes, and the germline J gene fills in the end. The V call is TRBV15, the J call TRBJ1-2, with 9 bases lining up with TRBD1. CDR3 length equals 15 residues. Germline lookup yields CDR1 LNHNV and CDR2 YYDKDF (reference sequence). V shed 3 bases, J shed 0 bases, and the junction held 2 bases outside the gene matches. CDR3 in amino acids: CATSRGTGPNYGYTF. The sequenced part of the CDR3 DNA is TGTGCCACCAGCAGGGGGACAGGGCCTAACTATGGC.

This clone came up many times. The CDR3 extends 3 residues past the end of the read, so its final part is completed from the germline J gene. This chain joins TRBV7-8 and TRBJ1-2; TRBD1 matches 10 bases. The germline V gene has CDR1 SGHVS and CDR2 FQNEAQ. The V gene end was trimmed by 3 bases and the J gene end by 5 bases; junction bases not matched to a gene: 12. The length of the CDR3 is 17 residues. The sequenced CDR3 bases are TGTGCCAGCAGCTTTAATCCTAGACAGGGGGCATGGTATGGC. Protein: CASSFNPRQGAWYG. The CDR3, in full, reads CASSFNPRQGAWYGYTF.

This clone was seen ten or more times. Read coverage stops 3 residues before the CDR3 terminus; the germline J gene supplies the remainder. V and J are TRBV18 and TRBJ1-1; D may be TRBD1 (6 bases). This CDR3 has 14 residues. V was shortened by 2 bases and J by 7 bases, with 14 bases between the two germline ends. CDR1 KGHSH and CDR2 LQKENI come from the germline V gene. The sequenced CDR3 bases are TGTGCCAGCTCACCAGGGAGGGGGAACTTTGAA. As protein: CASSPGRGNFE. The CDR3 in its entirety is CASSPGRGNFEAFF.

This clone appeared many times. CDR3 DNA (partial): TGTGCCAGTAGGAGAACCGGGACAAATAATTCACCC. Translation gives CASRRTGTNNSP. The entire CDR3 protein is CASRRTGTNNSPLHF. The chain links TRBV19 to TRBJ1-6, with D maybe TRBD1 (6 bases). The CDR3 end is not reached by the read, which stops 3 residues before it; the germline J gene fills it in. Germline V gene data show CDR1 as LNHDA and CDR2 as SQIVND (reference sequence). Trimming stripped 6 bases from V and 5 bases from J, with 14 bases between. This CDR3 is built from 15 residues.

This clone was recorded at least ten times. Read data end 3 residues before the CDR3 end; the end is taken from the germline J gene. This chain uses TRBV11-2 with TRBJ2-5, with a weak D call TRBD2 (6 bases). The CDR3 totals 15 residues. V gave up 4 bases and J gave up 5 bases, with 17 bases separating them. Germline assignment: CDR1 SGHAT and CDR2 FQNNGV. The CDR3: CASSSEGQYGETQYF. The sequenced CDR3 bases are TGTGCCAGCAGCTCGGAGGGCCAATATGGGGAGACC.

This clone was recorded at least ten times. The read ends 3 residues early relative to the CDR3; the germline J gene fills the gap. The V and J genes are TRBV4-1 and TRBJ2-7, with TRBD2 identical over 9 bases. The CDR3 sequence is 16 residues long. Unmatched junction bases numbered 8, after V lost 2 bases and J lost 3 bases. CDR1 is MGHRA and CDR2 is YSYEKL in the germline V gene. CDR3: CASSQLAGVPLYEQYF. The sequenced part of the CDR3 DNA is TGCGCCAGCAGCCAATTAGCGGGGGTCCCACTCTACGAG.